What follows are 24 T cell receptor beta chains derived from one specimen sequenced in a study of Ad26.COV2.S vaccination and SARS-CoV-2 variants. TCRdb's table, derived via immunoSEQ multiplex PCR, lists solely in-frame clones and lacks some. The sample consists of approximately 480,000 clones, about 83% of them appearing once. The treatment here: around 19 received Ad26.COV2.S at low or high dose, single or two shots; about 5 received placebo; per-sample allocation not given. Collection of the samples took place on day 63 after the first injection of vaccine or placebo. Sequenced here: peripheral blood, sampled in a trial of Ad26.COV2.S vaccine versus placebo. The receptors were gathered from a person between 18 and 60 years old who received the Ad26.COV2.S COVID-19 vaccine or a placebo.

The CDR3 sequence is CASSPGVKNLLFF. CDR3 bases: TGTGCCAGCAGCCCAGGGGTCAAAAACCTGCTCTTCTTT. The chain joins TRBV5-6 to TRBJ1-1; possible D gene TRBD1, 6 bases. Germline lookup yields CDR1 SGHDT and CDR2 YYEEEE. The CDR3 covers 13 residues. The ends were cut back, 4 bases at V and 14 bases at J, with 21 bases in the middle.

V usage is TRBV29-1 and J usage is TRBJ1-2, with TRBD1 matching over 7 bases. Germline V gives CDR1 SQVTM, CDR2 ANQGSEA. Germline trimming cut 6 bases from V and 2 bases from J; bases unmatched to any gene: 6. CDR3 length: 13 residues. The DNA of the CDR3 is TGCAGCGTGGGGGTGGACAGGAACTATGGCTACACCTTC. Its translation: CSVGVDRNYGYTF.

The J gene is TRBJ1-1, the V gene TRBV6-2 or TRBV6-3; D unclear. The germline V gene encodes CDR1 MNHEY and CDR2 SVGEGT. V gave up 4 bases and J gave up 8 bases, with 8 bases separating them. The CDR3 loop spans 11 amino acids. In DNA, the CDR3 is TGTGCCAGCAGTTCCCCGGGCGAAGCTTTCTTT. It yields the protein CASSSPGEAFF.

This chain links TRBV5-6 with TRBJ1-2; D perhaps matches TRBD1 (6 bases). V lost 0 bases, J lost 9 bases, and 15 bases lay in between. The CDR3 is 14 amino acids. Germline lookup yields CDR1 SGHDT and CDR2 YYEEEE. The CDR3 protein is CASSLVGGQPRYTF. The CDR3 nucleotides read TGTGCCAGCAGCTTGGTGGGGGGGCAACCGCGCTACACCTTC.

This clone appeared a few times. This chain links TRBV9 with TRBJ2-1, with TRBD1 matching 7 bases. CDR1 SGDLS and CDR2 YYNGEE come from the germline V gene. With V trimmed by 3 bases and J by 0 bases, 6 bases remained unmatched. The CDR3 is 16 amino acids. CDR3: CASSAGQLSSYNEQFF. The DNA of the CDR3 is TGTGCCAGCAGCGCGGGACAGCTTAGCTCCTACAATGAGCAGTTCTTC. The whole variable domain, filled in from reference TRBV9 and TRBJ2-1, reads DSGVTQTPKHLITATGQRVTLRCSPRSGDLSVYWYQQSLDQGLQFLIQYYNGEERAKGNILERFSAQQFPDLHSELNLSSLELGDSALYFCASSAGQLSSYNEQFFGPGTRLTVL.

The gene calls are TRBV19 and TRBJ1-3; D not resolved. This CDR3 is 14 amino acids long. CDR1 is LNHDA and CDR2 is SQIVND in the germline V gene (reference sequence). V was clipped by 8 bases and J by 3 bases, with 14 bases between them. The CDR3 region has the DNA TGTGCCAGTCAGTCGCCGGGAAGTGGAAACACCATATATTTT. It specifies CASQSPGSGNTIYF. The whole variable domain, filled in from reference TRBV19 and TRBJ1-3, reads DGGITQSPKYLFRKEGQNVTLSCEQNLNHDAMYWYRQDPGQGLRLIYYSQIVNDFQKGDIAEGYSVSREKKESFPLTVTSAQKNPTAFYLCASQSPGSGNTIYFGEGSWLTVV.

This chain connects TRBV5-1 to TRBJ2-7; D gene unclear. Germline CDR1 reads SGHRS; CDR2 reads YFSETQ. The CDR3 contains 14 residues. Trimming stripped 2 bases from V and 0 bases from J, with 9 bases between. CDR3 amino acids: CASSLKGGSYEQYF. The CDR3, as DNA: TGCGCCAGCAGCTTAAAGGGCGGCTCCTACGAGCAGTACTTC.

As for this clone: Other DNA sequences in this specimen translate into the identical CDR3. The chain combines TRBV9 with TRBJ2-1, with 10 bases fitting TRBD2. The germline CDR1 and CDR2 sequences are SGDLS and YYNGEE. The CDR3 runs 15 residues. Unmatched junction bases numbered 4, after V lost 0 bases and J lost 7 bases. The CDR3 nucleotides are TGTGCCAGCAGCGTAGACCTAGCGGGAGTTAATGAGCAGTTCTTC. This encodes CASSVDLAGVNEQFF.

This clone was detected only once. The chain couples TRBV19 to TRBJ2-7; possible D gene TRBD1, 5 bases. V was cut by 2 bases and J by 4 bases, with 15 bases left in between. Germline CDR1 and CDR2: LNHDA and SQIVND (reference sequence). The CDR3 totals 15 residues. CDR3 bases: TGTGCCAGTAGTATACAGGGTTTTGCATCATACGAGCAGTACTTC. This codes for CASSIQGFASYEQYF.

This clone appeared a single time. The rearrangement uses TRBV24-1 and TRBJ1-1, with a tentative D call TRBD1 (5 bases). The CDR3 runs 11 residues. Germline V CDR1 and CDR2: KGHDR, SFDVKD. V lost 5 bases and J 8 bases, leaving 8 bases between the germline ends. The CDR3 region is CATSAGREAFF. The CDR3 DNA is TGTGCCACCAGTGCGGGACGGGAAGCTTTCTTT.

J is TRBJ1-5 and V is TRBV6-4; 8 nucleotides line up with TRBD1. The CDR3 has 15 amino acids. Germline V gene sequence: CDR1 MRHNA, CDR2 SNTAGT. The junction had 5 bases not matched to a gene; V was cut back by 6 bases and J by 1 base. CDR3 bases: TGTGCCAGCAGCCCTAGACAGGGGAGCAATCAGCCCCAGCATTTT. It specifies CASSPRQGSNQPQHF.

The J gene is TRBJ2-2, the V gene TRBV7-2; D unresolved. The CDR3 spans 14 residues. V lost 4 bases and J lost 5, with 11 bases in between. The germline gives CDR1 SGHTA, CDR2 FQGNSA. The CDR3 sequence is CASSSLLGTGELFF. The CDR3 bases are TGTGCCAGCAGCTCCCTGTTGGGAACCGGGGAGCTGTTTTTT.

The V call is TRBV19, the J call TRBJ2-2; 9 nucleotides align to TRBD2. CDR3 length: 15 residues. Germline V gives CDR1 LNHDA, CDR2 SQIVND (reference sequence). Trimming removed 8 bases from V and 5 bases from J; junction bases left unmatched: 9. CDR3 sequence reads: CASLSAGGKTGELFF. CDR3 sequence (DNA): TGTGCCAGTCTTAGCGCGGGAGGGAAAACCGGGGAGCTGTTTTTT.

The chain has TRBV27 and TRBJ1-3; D remains unclear. The V and J ends lost 0 bases and 0 bases respectively, with 9 bases between them. The CDR3 length is 16 residues. From germline, CDR1 is MNHEY and CDR2 SMNVEV (reference sequence). This CDR3 is CASSLSGRLSGNTIYF. The DNA of the CDR3 is TGTGCCAGCAGTTTATCCGGCAGGCTCTCTGGAAACACCATATATTTT.

About this clone itself: The same CDR3 also results from other DNA sequences found in this sample. J is TRBJ1-1 and V is TRBV28, with D unresolved. Trimming removed 6 bases at V and 3 bases at J, with 5 bases between. CDR1 and CDR2 (germline): MDHEN, SYDVKM. The CDR3 runs 11 residues. The DNA for the CDR3 is TGTGCCAGCAGCACGTACACTGAAGCTTTCTTT. It translates to CASSTYTEAFF.

The chain combines TRBV13 with TRBJ2-7; 7 nucleotides line up with TRBD1. CDR3 length: 17 residues. The V segment lost 2 bases and the J segment 2 bases; nucleotides outside the gene matches: 12. The germline V gene has CDR1 PRHDT and CDR2 FYEKMQ (reference sequence). The CDR3 DNA is TGTGCCAGCAGCTTAAGGGATGTGGGCAGGGGGACCTACGAGCAGTACTTC. The encoded protein is CASSLRDVGRGTYEQYF.

The chain joins TRBV23-1 to TRBJ2-7; D possibly matches TRBD1 or TRBD2 (5 bases each). TRBV23-1 is flagged as an ORF with uncertain function. V was trimmed by 2 bases and J by 0 bases, leaving 14 bases between them. This CDR3 is built from 16 residues. CDR3: CASSQTRDGSSYEQYF. DNA for the CDR3: TGCGCCAGCAGTCAAACCCGGGACGGTAGCTCCTACGAGCAGTACTTC.

The CDR3 loop is CSVMTPSGSLDTQYF. CDR3 coding DNA: TGCAGCGTAATGACCCCTAGCGGGAGTTTAGATACGCAGTATTTT. The gene calls are TRBV29-1 and TRBJ2-3; 10 bases are a match to TRBD2. This CDR3 is 15 amino acids long. The germline V gene has CDR1 SQVTM and CDR2 ANQGSEA. The V and J ends lost 6 bases and 5 bases, in that order; junction bases with no gene match: 11.

This clone was seen only once. The rearrangement uses TRBV5-1 and TRBJ1-2; possible D gene TRBD1, 6 bases. The CDR3 loop spans 14 amino acids. V lost 4 bases and J lost 0, with 10 bases in between. The germline CDR1 and CDR2 sequences are SGHRS and YFSETQ. The CDR3 DNA reads as TGCGCCAGCAGCACAGGGTTAGCTAACTATGGCTACACCTTC. It is translated as CASSTGLANYGYTF.

V and J are TRBV29-1 and TRBJ2-3; 8 nucleotides match TRBD1. Losses at the gene ends were 6 bases for V and 5 bases for J; bases not matched to a gene: 10. The CDR3 runs to 14 residues. In germline, CDR1 is SQVTM, CDR2 ANQGSEA. The CDR3 protein is CSVATGGGVDTQYF. The CDR3 DNA is TGCAGCGTCGCCACAGGGGGAGGAGTAGATACGCAGTATTTT.

V and J are TRBV24-1 and TRBJ2-3; 7 bases match TRBD2. Per germline, CDR1 KGHDR and CDR2 SFDVKD. This CDR3 contains 16 residues. The trim removed 5 bases at V and 4 bases at J, leaving 11 bases unmatched. The CDR3 region is CATSGASGIGSDTQYF. The CDR3 nucleotides are TGTGCCACCAGTGGGGCGAGCGGGATAGGTTCAGATACGCAGTATTTT.

The chain recombines TRBV6-2 or TRBV6-3 with TRBJ2-7; 10 nucleotides align to TRBD2. The V and J ends lost 0 bases and 6 bases, in that order; junction bases with no gene match: 5. The CDR3 is 15 residues long. The germline gives CDR1 MNHEY, CDR2 SVGEGT. The CDR3 is CASSYSFLAGAEQYF. DNA for the CDR3: TGTGCCAGCAGTTACTCCTTCCTAGCGGGAGCCGAGCAGTACTTC.

The rearrangement joins TRBV5-1 to TRBJ2-2; D unresolved. CDR3 length equals 15 residues. Trimming left V 0 bases short and J 4 bases short, with 10 bases between. Germline V CDR1 and CDR2: SGHRS, YFSETQ. The chain's CDR3 is CASSLDGRSTGELFF. DNA of the CDR3: TGCGCCAGCAGCTTGGATGGGCGGTCCACCGGGGAGCTGTTTTTT. Drawing the rest from reference TRBV5-1 and TRBJ2-2, the complete variable domain is KAGVTQTPRYLIKTRGQQVTLSCSPISGHRSVSWYQQTPGQGLQFLFEYFSETQRNKGNFPGRFSGRQFSNSRSEMNVSTLELGDSALYLCASSLDGRSTGELFFGEGSRLTVL.

This chain connects TRBV6-2 or TRBV6-3 to TRBJ2-1; TRBD1 matches 7 bases. The V gene's germline CDR1 is MNHEY and CDR2 SVGEGT. V trimming: 5 bases; J trimming: 3 bases; junction bases outside the gene matches: 7. The CDR3 extends over 15 amino acids. The CDR3 nucleotides read TGTGCCAGCAGTCCAATCCGGACAGGCTACAATGAGCAGTTCTTC. It yields the protein CASSPIRTGYNEQFF.